This TCR beta chain was sequenced for a study of T cell responses to AZD1222 COVID-19 vaccine. Timing groups of about 4 and about 12 weeks for second doses were pooled. Study-wide results and limits: Increases in Spike-specific TCR breadth and depth were seen after two AZD1222 doses. White British people made up most donors, females outnumbered males, and clonal diversity was possibly underestimated. Across spike, vaccine-associated CD4 TCRs were found, dominant at 160-218 and 743-854.

Measured with immunoSEQ multiplex PCR; TCRdb has only the in-frame clones, and not every one. The data hold some 48,000 clones, with 65% to 90% observed a single time. Germline trimming cut 5 bases from V and 4 bases from J; bases unmatched to any gene: 3. The CDR3 is 13 residues long. Germline V gene sequence: CDR1 KGHDR, CDR2 SFDVKD. As to this clone: Its matching antigen is unknown.

This material consisted of peripheral blood, taken 28 days after the second AZD1222 dose. The sequence was collected from an adult who received the AZD1222 COVID-19 vaccine. This chain uses TRBV24-1 with TRBJ2-5, with 7 bases that match TRBD2. CDR3 loop: CATSGGGGETQYF. CDR3 sequence (DNA): TGTGCCACCAGTGGTGGGGGGGGAGAGACCCAGTACTTC.